The clone carrying this T cell receptor (beta chain) appeared a few times. TCRdb itself ran the reads through MiXCR, one entry per CDR3 protein. The table records around 240,000 distinct CDR3 sequences, roughly 20% of them present only once. V lost 4 bases and J 5 bases, leaving 16 bases between the germline ends. Germline V lookup: CDR1 SGDLS, CDR2 YYNGEE. The CDR3 runs to 14 residues. This specimen comes from a study of T cell repertoires in cytomegalovirus infection. Turning to the study itself: Indications of both CMV infection and matching HLA type were provided by public TCR beta signatures.

The V gene is TRBV9, the J gene TRBJ2-7; the D is unclear. Sequencing was done on a sample of CD8+ T cells from PBMCs. The receptor was derived from a human donor in good health (CMV status not recorded). Some clones in this sample may be carry-over from other donors' samples. The CDR3 DNA reads as TGTGCCAGCAGCTCCCGCCCCTCAGTTGACGAGCAGTACTTC. It yields the protein CASSSRPSVDEQYF.